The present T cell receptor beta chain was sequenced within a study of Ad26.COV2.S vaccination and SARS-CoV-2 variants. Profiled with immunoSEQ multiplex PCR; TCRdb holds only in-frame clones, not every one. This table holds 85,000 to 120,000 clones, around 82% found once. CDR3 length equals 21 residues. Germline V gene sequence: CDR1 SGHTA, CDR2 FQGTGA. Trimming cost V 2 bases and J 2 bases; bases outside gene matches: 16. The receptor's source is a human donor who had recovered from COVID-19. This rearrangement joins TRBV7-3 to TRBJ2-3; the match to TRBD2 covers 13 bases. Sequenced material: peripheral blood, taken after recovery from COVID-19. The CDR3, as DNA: TGTGCCAGCAGCTTACCCATTTGGCCGGGACTAGCGGGGCGAAACACAGATACGCAGTATTTT. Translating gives CASSLPIWPGLAGRNTDTQYF.